This T cell receptor (beta chain) was retrieved from a study of tumor-infiltrating lymphocytes in primary liver carcinoma. The study, taken as a whole, reports: About 8-25% of top clones, no more, were shared by all five regions.

Using a constant-region primer together with ProtoScript II reverse transcriptase, TCR beta cDNA was made from 450 to 600 ng of total RNA. Sequencing libraries for TCR beta derived from three nested multiplex PCR rounds that used slightly modified ARM-PCR. Primers for the first two PCR rounds were TRBV1-TRBV30 forward primers and a C-beta reverse primer (about 9 cycles per round). TCRdb reprocessed the multiplex PCR reads via MiXCR and lists one record per CDR3 protein. Here the sample spans about 190,000 distinct CDR3 sequences, around four fifths being singletons. The sample holds many counts of this clonotype. Its antigen is still unknown. DNA and RNA were both co-extracted from about 19-30 mg of bulk tissue that had not been sorted. The cohort consisted of patients whose primary liver carcinoma was surgically resected. The CDR3 runs 13 residues. The germline gives CDR1 MNHNS, CDR2 SASEGT. V lost 11 bases and J lost 7, with 20 bases in between.

The sequence came from a man aged 40-55 years with primary liver carcinoma and hepatitis B virus infection. Sequenced sample: tumor tissue from primary liver carcinoma. The chain employs TRBV6-1 and TRBJ1-1; D gene uncertain. Here the CDR3 DNA reads TGTGCCGCGTCTGTGGAGTTGGGTGGTGAAGCTTTCTTT. As protein: CAASVELGGEAFF.